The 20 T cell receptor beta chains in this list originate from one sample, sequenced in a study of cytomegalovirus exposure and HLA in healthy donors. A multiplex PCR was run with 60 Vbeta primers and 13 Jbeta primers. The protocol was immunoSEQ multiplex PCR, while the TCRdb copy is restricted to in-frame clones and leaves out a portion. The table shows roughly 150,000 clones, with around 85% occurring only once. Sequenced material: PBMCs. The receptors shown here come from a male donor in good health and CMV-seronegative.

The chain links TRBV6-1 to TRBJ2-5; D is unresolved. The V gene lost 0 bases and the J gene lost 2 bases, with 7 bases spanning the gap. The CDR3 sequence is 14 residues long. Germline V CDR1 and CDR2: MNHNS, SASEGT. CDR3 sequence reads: CASSEASRQETQYF. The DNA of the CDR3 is TGTGCCAGCAGTGAAGCCTCTAGGCAAGAGACCCAGTACTTC.

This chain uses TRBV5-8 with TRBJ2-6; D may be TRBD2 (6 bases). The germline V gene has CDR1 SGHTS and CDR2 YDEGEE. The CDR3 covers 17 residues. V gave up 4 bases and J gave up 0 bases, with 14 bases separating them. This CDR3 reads CASSLSGVHSGANVLTF. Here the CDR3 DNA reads TGTGCCAGCAGCCTTTCGGGGGTCCACTCTGGGGCCAACGTCCTGACTTTC.

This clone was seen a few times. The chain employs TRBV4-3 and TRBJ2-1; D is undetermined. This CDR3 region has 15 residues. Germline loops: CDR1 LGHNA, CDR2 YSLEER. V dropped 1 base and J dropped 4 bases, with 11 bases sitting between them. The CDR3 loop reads CASSQVLQEYNEQFF. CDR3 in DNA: TGCGCCAGCAGCCAAGTCCTGCAGGAATACAATGAGCAGTTCTTC.

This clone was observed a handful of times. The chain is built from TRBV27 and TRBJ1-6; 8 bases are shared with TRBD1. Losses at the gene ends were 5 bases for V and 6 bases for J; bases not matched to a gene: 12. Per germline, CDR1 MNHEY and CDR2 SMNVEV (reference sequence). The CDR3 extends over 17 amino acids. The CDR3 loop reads CASSKPWDRIGNSPLHF. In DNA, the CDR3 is TGTGCCAGCAGTAAACCTTGGGACAGGATCGGTAATTCACCCCTCCACTTT.

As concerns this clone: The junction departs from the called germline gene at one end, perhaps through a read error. CDR3 coding DNA: TGTGTCAGCAGTTACTCTTGGACAGGGGAAAGCGGCTACACCTTC. This translates into CVSSYSWTGESGYTF. The rearrangement uses TRBV6-5 and TRBJ1-2, with TRBD1 identical over 9 bases. Germline loops: CDR1 MNHEY, CDR2 SVGAGI. The CDR3 totals 15 residues.

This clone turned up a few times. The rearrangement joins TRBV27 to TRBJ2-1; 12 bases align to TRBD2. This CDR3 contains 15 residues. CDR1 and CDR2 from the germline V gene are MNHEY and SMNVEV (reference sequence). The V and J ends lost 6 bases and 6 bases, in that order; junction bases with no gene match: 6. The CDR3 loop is CASSLAGGLSNEQFF. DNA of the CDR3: TGTGCCAGCAGCCTAGCGGGGGGGCTGTCCAATGAGCAGTTCTTC.

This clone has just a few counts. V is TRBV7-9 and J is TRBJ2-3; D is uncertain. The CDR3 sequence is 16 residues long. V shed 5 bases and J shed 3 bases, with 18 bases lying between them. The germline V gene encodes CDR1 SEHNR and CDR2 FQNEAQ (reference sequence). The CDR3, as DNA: TGTGCCAGCAGCGGAAAGGAGTTAGAGGAGACAGATACGCAGTATTTT. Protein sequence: CASSGKELEETDTQYF.

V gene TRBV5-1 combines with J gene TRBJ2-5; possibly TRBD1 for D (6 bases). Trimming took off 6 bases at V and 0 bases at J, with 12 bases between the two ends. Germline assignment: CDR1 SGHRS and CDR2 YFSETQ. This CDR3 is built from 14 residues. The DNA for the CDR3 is TGCGCCAGCACCCTGGACAGTTACCAAGAGACCCAGTACTTC. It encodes CASTLDSYQETQYF.

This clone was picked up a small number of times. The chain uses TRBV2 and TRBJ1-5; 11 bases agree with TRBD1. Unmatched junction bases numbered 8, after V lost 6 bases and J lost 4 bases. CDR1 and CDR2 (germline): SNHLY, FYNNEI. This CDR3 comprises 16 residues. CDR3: CASSVGQGATNQPQHF. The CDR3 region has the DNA TGTGCCAGCAGCGTTGGACAGGGGGCGACTAATCAGCCCCAGCATTTT.

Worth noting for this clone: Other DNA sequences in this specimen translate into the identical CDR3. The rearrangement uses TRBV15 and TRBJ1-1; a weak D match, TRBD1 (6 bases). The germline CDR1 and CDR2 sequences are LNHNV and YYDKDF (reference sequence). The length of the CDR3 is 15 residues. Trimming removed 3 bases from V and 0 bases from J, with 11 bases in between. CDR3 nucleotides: TGTGCCACCAGCAGGGACAGAGGCTTGAACACTGAAGCTTTCTTT. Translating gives CATSRDRGLNTEAFF.

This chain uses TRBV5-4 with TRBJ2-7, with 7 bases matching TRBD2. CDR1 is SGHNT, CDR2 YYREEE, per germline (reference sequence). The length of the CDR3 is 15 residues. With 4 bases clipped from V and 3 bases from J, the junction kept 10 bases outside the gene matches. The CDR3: CASSHSSGSGYEQYF. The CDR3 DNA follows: TGTGCCAGCAGCCATTCTAGCGGTTCCGGCTACGAGCAGTACTTC. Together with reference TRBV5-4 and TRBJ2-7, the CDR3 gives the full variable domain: ETGVTQSPTHLIKTRGQQVTLRCSSQSGHNTVSWYQQALGQGPQFIFQYYREEENGRGNFPPRFSGLQFPNYSSELNVNALELDDSALYLCASSHSSGSGYEQYFGPGTRLTVT.

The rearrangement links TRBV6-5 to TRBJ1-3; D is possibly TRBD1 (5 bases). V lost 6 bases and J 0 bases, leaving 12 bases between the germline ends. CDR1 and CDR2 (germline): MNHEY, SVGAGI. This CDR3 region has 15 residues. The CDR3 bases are TGTGCCAGCAGCTCCACAGGCGACTCTGGAAACACCATATATTTT. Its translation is CASSSTGDSGNTIYF.

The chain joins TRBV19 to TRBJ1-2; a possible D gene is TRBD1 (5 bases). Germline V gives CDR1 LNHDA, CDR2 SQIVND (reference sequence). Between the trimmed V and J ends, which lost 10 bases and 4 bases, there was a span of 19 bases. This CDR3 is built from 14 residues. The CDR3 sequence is CATLDGHGGYGYTF. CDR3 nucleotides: TGTGCCACCCTTGACGGACACGGCGGCTATGGCTACACCTTC.

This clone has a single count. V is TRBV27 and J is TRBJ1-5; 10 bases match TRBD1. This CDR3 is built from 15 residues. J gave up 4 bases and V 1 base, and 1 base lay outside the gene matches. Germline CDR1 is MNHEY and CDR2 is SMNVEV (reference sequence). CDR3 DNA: TGTGCCAGCAGTTTATGGGGACAGGGGAATCAGCCCCAGCATTTT. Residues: CASSLWGQGNQPQHF.

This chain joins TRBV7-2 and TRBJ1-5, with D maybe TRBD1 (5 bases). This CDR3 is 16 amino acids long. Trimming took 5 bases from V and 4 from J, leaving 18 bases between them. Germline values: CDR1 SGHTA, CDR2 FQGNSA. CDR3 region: CASSPDVGLSNQPQHF. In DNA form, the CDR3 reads TGTGCCAGCAGCCCCGATGTGGGGCTGTCGAATCAGCCCCAGCATTTT.

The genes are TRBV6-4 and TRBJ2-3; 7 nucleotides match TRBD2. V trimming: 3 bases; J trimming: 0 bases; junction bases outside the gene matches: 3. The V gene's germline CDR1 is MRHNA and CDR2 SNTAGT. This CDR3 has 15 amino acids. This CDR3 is CASSESGGSTDTQYF. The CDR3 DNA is TGTGCCAGCAGTGAATCGGGGGGTAGCACAGATACGCAGTATTTT.

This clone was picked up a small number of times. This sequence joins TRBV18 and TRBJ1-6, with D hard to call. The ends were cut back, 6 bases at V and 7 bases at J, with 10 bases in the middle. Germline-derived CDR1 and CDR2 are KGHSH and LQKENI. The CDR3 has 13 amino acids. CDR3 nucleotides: TGTGCCAGCTCCCGCGGAACGAATTCACCCCTCCACTTT. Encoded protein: CASSRGTNSPLHF. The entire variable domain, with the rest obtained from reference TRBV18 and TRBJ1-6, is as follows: NAGVMQNPRHLVRRRGQEARLRCSPMKGHSHVYWYRQLPEEGLKFMVYLQKENIIDESGMPKERFSAEFPKEGPSILRIQQVVRGDSAAYFCASSRGTNSPLHFGNGTRLTVT.

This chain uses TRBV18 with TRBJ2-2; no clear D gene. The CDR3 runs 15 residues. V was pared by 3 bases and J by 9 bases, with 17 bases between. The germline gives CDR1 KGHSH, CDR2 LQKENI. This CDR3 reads CASSPTQVVHRELFF. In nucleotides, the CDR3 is TGTGCCAGCTCACCCACCCAGGTGGTTCACCGGGAGCTGTTTTTT.

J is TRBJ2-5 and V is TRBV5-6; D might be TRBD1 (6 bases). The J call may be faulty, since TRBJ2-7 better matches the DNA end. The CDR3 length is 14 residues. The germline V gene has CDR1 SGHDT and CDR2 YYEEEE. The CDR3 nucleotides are TGTGCCAGCAGCCGCAGGGGCTACCTTGGCGAGCAGTACTTC. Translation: CASSRRGYLGEQYF.

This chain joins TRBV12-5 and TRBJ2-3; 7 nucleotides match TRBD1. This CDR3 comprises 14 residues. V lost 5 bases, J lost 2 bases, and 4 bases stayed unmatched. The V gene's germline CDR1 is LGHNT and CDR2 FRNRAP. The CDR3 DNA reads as TGTGCTAGTGGTGCGGACAGGATCACAGATACGCAGTATTTT. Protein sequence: CASGADRITDTQYF.